Below are 32 T cell receptor beta chains sequenced from a single sample in a study of Ad26.COV2.S vaccination and SARS-CoV-2 variants (dated by TCRdb to the early 2020s). Libraries were prepared through the immunoSEQ multiplex PCR assay. Imported from immuneACCESS, the table was reduced by TCRdb to in-frame sequences with V and J called. These copies leave out some clones; in studies compared against another copy, an unresolved V gene accounts for under half, and the cause of the remainder is not known. The sample yields 350,000 to 450,000 clones; about 85% were counted once. Together, the top ten hold roughly 3.1% of the sample. Per the publication, the treatment or condition label means: roughly 19 received Ad26.COV2.S at low or high dose, single or two shots; 5 received placebo; per-sample allocation not given. Repertoires of vaccine and placebo recipients were sequenced from samples collected on day 63 after the first injection.

This sample comprised peripheral blood, obtained in a trial of Ad26.COV2.S vaccine versus placebo. These receptors were obtained from a person aged 18 to 59 who received the Ad26.COV2.S COVID-19 vaccine or a placebo.

This clone was observed once. V and J are TRBV4-1 and TRBJ2-3; D remains ambiguous. V lost 4 bases and J 2 bases, leaving 7 bases between the germline ends. Germline loops: CDR1 MGHRA, CDR2 YSYEKL. The CDR3 has 13 amino acids. The CDR3 nucleotides read TGCGCCAGCAGCCCTGGGAACACAGATACGCAGTATTTT. Encoded protein: CASSPGNTDTQYF.

The CDR3 loop is CASSLFSGRPYEQYF. The CDR3 nucleotides are TGTGCCAGCAGTTTATTTAGCGGGAGACCCTACGAGCAGTACTTC. This chain connects TRBV27 to TRBJ2-7, with 9 bases matching TRBD2. The V gene end was trimmed by 1 base and the J gene end by 2 bases; junction bases not matched to a gene: 3. The CDR3 is 15 amino acids. Germline V gene data show CDR1 as MNHEY and CDR2 as SMNVEV (reference sequence).

The chain has TRBV5-1 and TRBJ1-2; 8 bases align to TRBD1. CDR1 and CDR2 from the germline V gene are SGHRS and YFSETQ. This CDR3 region has 15 residues. J lost 3 bases, V lost 4 bases, and 8 bases had no gene match. The CDR3 loop is CASSIPQGVHYGYTF. CDR3 sequence (DNA): TGCGCCAGCAGCATACCACAGGGGGTTCACTATGGCTACACCTTC.

This rearrangement joins TRBV2 to TRBJ2-1; no definite D call. Trimming shortened V by 8 bases and J by 10 bases, and 12 bases separated the two germline ends. CDR1 is SNHLY and CDR2 is FYNNEI in the germline V gene. The CDR3 length is 11 residues. The CDR3 bases are TGTGCCAGCCGGCCAGCGTGGGAGCAGTTCTTC. Its protein is CASRPAWEQFF.

The gene calls are TRBV18 and TRBJ1-6; D call uncertain. Trimming removed 4 bases from V and 4 bases from J, with 8 bases in between. Germline V gives CDR1 KGHSH, CDR2 LQKENI. The CDR3 length is 14 residues. The CDR3 is CASSQQEYNSPLHF. The CDR3 nucleotides are TGTGCCAGCTCACAGCAGGAGTATAATTCACCCCTCCACTTT.

V is TRBV3-1 (or the pseudogene TRBV3-2) and J is TRBJ1-6; D ambiguous. This CDR3 is built from 15 residues. The germline V gene has CDR1 LGHDT and CDR2 YNNKEL (reference sequence). The V and J ends lost 6 bases and 7 bases respectively, with 16 bases between them. DNA for the CDR3: TGTGCCAGCAGGCCTCAGCTGGTCGGAAATTCACCCCTCCACTTT. It specifies CASRPQLVGNSPLHF.

This clone appeared once. DNA for the CDR3: TGTGCCTGGACTCGGACAGGGGGCGCAGATACGCAGTATTTT. This sequence encodes CAWTRTGGADTQYF. This rearrangement joins TRBV30 to TRBJ2-3; 11 nucleotides line up with TRBD1. With V trimmed by 4 bases and J by 4 bases, 4 bases remained unmatched. Germline V gene data show CDR1 as GTSNPN and CDR2 as SVGIG (reference sequence). The CDR3 runs 14 residues.

This clone was detected a few times. The rearrangement uses TRBV18 and TRBJ1-1; TRBD1 agrees at 7 bases. The CDR3 contains 14 residues. Germline-derived CDR1 and CDR2 are KGHSH and LQKENI. Trimming at V came to 4 bases and at J to 5 bases, leaving 7 bases not matched to a gene. CDR3 sequence reads: CASSRQGPGTEAFF. CDR3 sequence (DNA): TGTGCCAGCTCACGACAGGGCCCAGGGACTGAAGCTTTCTTT.

The rearrangement uses TRBV18 and TRBJ1-1, with 7 bases that match TRBD1. Germline lookup yields CDR1 KGHSH and CDR2 LQKENI. J was trimmed by 7 bases and V by 3 bases; bases with no gene match: 5. The CDR3 covers 13 residues. The CDR3 DNA reads TGTGCCAGCTCACCTGGGGGGGACAGTGAAGCTTTCTTT. Residues: CASSPGGDSEAFF.

The V gene is TRBV7-9, the J gene TRBJ2-3; D remains ambiguous. With 3 bases removed from V and 7 bases from J, the gap between germline ends came to 14 bases. Germline CDR1 reads SEHNR; CDR2 reads FQNEAQ (reference sequence). The CDR3 contains 14 residues. The CDR3 loop reads CASSFRSPQNTQYF. The CDR3 DNA follows: TGTGCCAGCAGCTTCAGGAGCCCCCAAAATACGCAGTATTTT.

The rearrangement uses TRBV29-1 and TRBJ2-7, with TRBD2 as a possible D gene (5 bases). CDR3 length: 11 amino acids. Trimming stripped 6 bases from V and 5 bases from J, with 11 bases between. In germline, CDR1 is SQVTM, CDR2 ANQGSEA. The CDR3 DNA is TGCAGCGTCGAGGGCCCCAACGAGCAGTACTTC. Translating it yields CSVEGPNEQYF.

This chain uses TRBV9 with TRBJ1-1; D is possibly TRBD1 (5 bases). The CDR3 runs to 16 residues. The germline V and J ends were trimmed by 2 bases and 1 base, with 15 bases remaining between them. Germline V gene data show CDR1 as SGDLS and CDR2 as YYNGEE. This CDR3 reads CASSVEPGGWNTEAFF. The CDR3 DNA sequence: TGTGCCAGCAGCGTGGAACCCGGGGGATGGAACACTGAAGCTTTCTTT.

The chain recombines TRBV11-2 with TRBJ2-5; possible D gene TRBD1, 8 bases. The germline V gene encodes CDR1 SGHAT and CDR2 FQNNGV. This CDR3 region has 15 residues. V was trimmed by 5 bases and J by 2 bases, leaving 15 bases between them. CDR3 DNA sequence: TGTGCCAGCAGCCGTGGACAGGGAGGGCAAGAGACCCAGTACTTC. Translation: CASSRGQGGQETQYF.

This clone has only a few counts. The CDR3 bases are TGCGCCAGCAGCCAAGATCGAGGCGGGGGGATGTACAATGAGCAGTTCTTC. Protein sequence: CASSQDRGGGMYNEQFF. The chain recombines TRBV4-3 with TRBJ2-1, with TRBD2 matching 8 bases. Per germline, CDR1 LGHNA and CDR2 YSLEER. The junction had 8 bases not matched to a gene; V was cut back by 0 bases and J by 4 bases. The CDR3 has 17 amino acids.

This chain links TRBV7-2 with TRBJ2-2; either TRBD1 or TRBD2 may supply D (5 bases each). The CDR3 consists of 16 residues. CDR1 and CDR2 (germline): SGHTA, FQGNSA. V was pared by 10 bases and J by 1 base, with 19 bases between. CDR3 in DNA: TGTGCCAACCCTCCCTTAGGGACGGAGAACACCGGGGAGCTGTTTTTT. Protein: CANPPLGTENTGELFF.

The genes are TRBV29-1 and TRBJ2-3, with D possibly being TRBD1 (5 bases). V shed 5 bases and J shed 2 bases, with 17 bases lying between them. Per the germline V gene, CDR1 is SQVTM and CDR2 is ANQGSEA. The CDR3 loop spans 15 amino acids. The DNA of the CDR3 is TGCAGCGTTTTCGCAGGGATGGTCGTCACAGATACGCAGTATTTT. Protein product: CSVFAGMVVTDTQYF.

The chain joins TRBV6-5 to TRBJ1-4; D gene ambiguous. Trimming removed 0 bases at V and 0 bases at J, with 8 bases between. This CDR3 has 16 amino acids. Per the germline V gene, CDR1 is MNHEY and CDR2 is SVGAGI. The CDR3 here is CASSYSGTATNEKLFF. The CDR3 DNA reads as TGTGCCAGCAGTTACTCGGGTACTGCAACTAATGAAAAACTGTTTTTT.

The rearrangement uses TRBV7-9 and TRBJ2-1; D is unresolved. Trimming stripped 2 bases from V and 0 bases from J, with 8 bases between. CDR1 and CDR2 from the germline V gene are SEHNR and FQNEAQ (reference sequence). This CDR3 has 15 amino acids. Written as DNA, the CDR3 is TGTGCCAGCAGCTTATTAGTCACCTCCTACAATGAGCAGTTCTTC. This gives the protein CASSLLVTSYNEQFF.

The chain joins TRBV12-3 or TRBV12-4 to TRBJ2-7; no clear D. This CDR3 contains 13 residues. V was clipped by 8 bases and J by 0 bases, with 11 bases between them. CDR3 region: CASSIPSSYEQYF. CDR3 nucleotides: TGTGCCAGCTCCATACCAAGCTCCTACGAGCAGTACTTC.

This chain uses TRBV4-3 with TRBJ1-1; 7 bases are shared with TRBD1. The CDR3 consists of 15 residues. CDR1 is LGHNA, CDR2 YSLEER, per germline. Trimming at V came to 4 bases and at J to 1 base, leaving 6 bases not matched to a gene. The chain's CDR3 is CASSRAGTANTEAFF. CDR3 nucleotides: TGCGCCAGCAGCCGAGCCGGGACAGCGAACACTGAAGCTTTCTTT.

V and J are TRBV5-1 and TRBJ1-4, with D hard to call. CDR3 length: 16 residues. The V gene lost 1 base and the J gene lost 3 bases, with 13 bases spanning the gap. Germline V gene lookup returns CDR1 SGHRS and CDR2 YFSETQ. The chain's CDR3 is CASSLIGGTPNEKLFF. For the CDR3, the DNA is TGCGCCAGCAGCTTGATTGGAGGAACTCCTAATGAAAAACTGTTTTTT.

A few counts support this clone. This chain links TRBV2 with TRBJ2-3, with D hard to call. The CDR3 covers 14 residues. V dropped 0 bases and J dropped 3 bases, with 7 bases sitting between them. Germline lookup yields CDR1 SNHLY and CDR2 FYNNEI. The CDR3 here is CASSEAPWTDTQYF. CDR3 bases: TGTGCCAGCAGTGAAGCGCCGTGGACAGATACGCAGTATTTT.

CDR3 sequence: CASSQDGALNTGELFF. The CDR3, as DNA: TGCGCCAGCAGCCAAGATGGAGCTTTGAACACCGGGGAGCTGTTTTTT. This chain links TRBV4-3 with TRBJ2-2; D unresolved. This CDR3 spans 16 amino acids. With 0 bases removed from V and 1 base from J, the gap between germline ends came to 9 bases. Germline lookup yields CDR1 LGHNA and CDR2 YSLEER.

V gene TRBV5-4 combines with J gene TRBJ2-5, with TRBD1 matching 9 bases. CDR1 and CDR2 from the germline V gene are SGHNT and YYREEE (reference sequence). The CDR3 is 14 amino acids. Germline trimming cut 4 bases from V and 4 bases from J; bases unmatched to any gene: 5. The CDR3 protein is CASSAGQGGETQYF. DNA of the CDR3: TGTGCCAGCAGCGCGGGACAGGGAGGAGAGACCCAGTACTTC.

The chain has TRBV18 and TRBJ1-4; 8 bases fit TRBD1. The V and J ends lost 3 bases and 7 bases, in that order; junction bases with no gene match: 7. Germline values: CDR1 KGHSH, CDR2 LQKENI. The CDR3 extends over 15 amino acids. The CDR3, as DNA: TGTGCCAGCTCACCCAGGGGGCTGGGTGGTGAAAAACTGTTTTTT. Translating it yields CASSPRGLGGEKLFF.

This clone turned up a few times. The chain combines TRBV19 with TRBJ2-2, with 16 bases matching TRBD2. V shed 4 bases, J shed 2 bases, and the junction held 7 bases outside the gene matches. Germline V lookup: CDR1 LNHDA, CDR2 SQIVND (reference sequence). The CDR3 length is 19 residues. The CDR3 region is CASSTLGTSGRGNTGELFF. Here the CDR3 DNA reads TGTGCCAGTAGTACCCTCGGGACTAGCGGGAGGGGTAACACCGGGGAGCTGTTTTTT.

V usage is TRBV7-9 and J usage is TRBJ2-3; TRBD1 aligns across 7 bases. CDR1 and CDR2 (germline): SEHNR, FQNEAQ (reference sequence). Trimming cost V 5 bases and J 4 bases; bases outside gene matches: 15. There are 17 residues in the CDR3. This chain's CDR3 is CASSQQGRRCLADTQYF. The CDR3 DNA is TGTGCCAGCAGCCAACAGGGGCGACGGTGTTTGGCAGATACGCAGTATTTT.

Comment on this clone: Other DNA sequences of this sample code for an identical CDR3. The chain uses TRBV7-2 and TRBJ2-1, with D perhaps TRBD1 (6 bases). The CDR3 is 14 residues long. Germline V gives CDR1 SGHTA, CDR2 FQGNSA. V dropped 3 bases and J dropped 2 bases, with 8 bases sitting between them. The CDR3 coding sequence is TGTGCCAGCAGCTTGGGACACCCCTACAATGAGCAGTTCTTC. Translating it yields CASSLGHPYNEQFF.

The chain uses TRBV29-1 and TRBJ2-1; 11 bases line up with TRBD2. The germline CDR1 and CDR2 sequences are SQVTM and ANQGSEA. The J segment lost 0 bases and the V segment lost 5 bases, leaving 6 bases of the junction unmatched. The length of the CDR3 is 16 residues. The CDR3 sequence is CSVRITSGSSYNEQFF. Here the CDR3 DNA reads TGCAGCGTTCGTATCACTAGCGGGAGCTCCTACAATGAGCAGTTCTTC.

J is TRBJ2-7 and V is TRBV30, with D tentatively TRBD2 (5 bases). CDR1 and CDR2 from the germline V gene are GTSNPN and SVGIG (reference sequence). The V and J ends lost 5 bases and 3 bases respectively, with 5 bases between them. The CDR3 sequence is 10 residues long. The CDR3 DNA reads TGTGCCTGGGGAGGCTACGAGCAGTACTTC. Residues: CAWGGYEQYF.

The chain recombines TRBV3-1 (or the pseudogene TRBV3-2) with TRBJ2-1; D gene ambiguous. The ends were cut back, 0 bases at V and 3 bases at J, with 9 bases in the middle. The germline CDR1 and CDR2 sequences are LGHDT and YNNKEL (reference sequence). There are 15 residues in the CDR3. CDR3 in amino acids: CASSQETENYNEQFF. The CDR3 coding sequence is TGTGCCAGCAGCCAAGAAACGGAAAACTACAATGAGCAGTTCTTC.

The rearrangement uses TRBV27 and TRBJ2-7; D is ambiguous. V was trimmed by 5 bases and J by 3 bases, leaving 20 bases between them. The CDR3 covers 16 residues. Germline CDR1 MNHEY, CDR2 SMNVEV (reference sequence). CDR3 bases: TGTGCCAGCAGTCGTATCAGGATAGGCCTATTCTACGAGCAGTACTTC. Translation: CASSRIRIGLFYEQYF.